A selection of T cell receptor beta chains follows, all from one sample in a study of quantifying T cell responses using KT2 cells. TCRdb reanalysed the UMI-ligation and nested PCR reads using MiXCR and keeps one entry per CDR3 protein. The repertoire consists of 40,000 to 60,000 distinct CDR3 sequences, with about 9.9% occurring once and the leading ten covering about 10%. The sample was PBMCs spiked with cells of the T cell clone KT2. Receptors originate from a human donor. The CDR3 runs from the conserved cysteine through the conserved F or W.

TRBV20-1,TRBJ1-1,CSARTPGEVSTEAFF
TRBV27,TRBJ1-4,CASSLYATNEKLFF
TRBV10-2,TRBJ2-3,CASSEGESTDTQYF
TRBV27,TRBJ2-3,CASSPRQRTDTQYF
TRBV12-3/TRBV12-4,TRBJ1-1,CASSPYGQGKNTEAFF
TRBV11-2,TRBJ2-5,CASSLGLRDYQETQYF
TRBV5-1,TRBJ2-3,CASSAAPLAGSSDTQYF
TRBV27,TRBJ1-1,CASSPLLWAPRSTEAFF
TRBV6-2/TRBV6-3,TRBJ2-4,CASSYGESKNIQYF
TRBV29-1,TRBJ2-5,CSVVRGTSGSRETQYF
TRBV7-8,TRBJ1-1,CASSVRRTLNTEAFF
TRBV29-1,TRBJ1-1,CSVAQVWGNTEAFF
TRBV7-2,TRBJ2-5,CASSLEPLARETQYF
TRBV12-3/TRBV12-4,TRBJ2-3,CASSFRTRGGPGDTQYF
TRBV2,TRBJ2-1,CASCDRTPHPRGNEQFF
TRBV12-3/TRBV12-4,TRBJ1-1,CASSLEAFF
TRBV29-1,TRBJ2-3,CSVEGDRELDTQYF
TRBV10-1,TRBJ1-4,CASSRYRESEKLFF